The 25 T cell receptor beta chains below all came from one sample that was sequenced in a study of blood T cell repertoires in COVID-19. Method: immunoSEQ multiplex PCR; TCRdb's copy keeps in-frame clones and lacks some. The table lists 65,000 to 90,000 clones, roughly 87% of them singletons. Sequenced input: peripheral blood. All receptors derive from a man older than 75 with acute or convalescent COVID-19.

The chain combines TRBV7-9 with TRBJ1-1; possible D gene TRBD1, 6 bases. The V gene's germline CDR1 is SEHNR and CDR2 FQNEAQ (reference sequence). The CDR3 length is 14 residues. Trimming left V 5 bases short and J 4 bases short, with 14 bases between. In DNA, the CDR3 is TGTGCCAGCAGCCTTTACAGGGTTGGCACTGAAGCTTTCTTT. Amino acid sequence: CASSLYRVGTEAFF.

J is TRBJ1-5 and V is TRBV19, with 9 bases matching TRBD1. The CDR3 spans 16 residues. The V and J ends lost 5 bases and 1 base, in that order; junction bases with no gene match: 6. CDR1 and CDR2 (germline): LNHDA, SQIVND (reference sequence). In DNA, the CDR3 is TGTGCCAGTAGTCGAACAGGGGGCTGGAGCAATCAGCCCCAGCATTTT. This translates into CASSRTGGWSNQPQHF.

Only one count was recorded for this clone. This chain joins TRBV20-1 and TRBJ2-3; D is undetermined. Germline V gene lookup returns CDR1 DFQATT and CDR2 SNEGSKA (reference sequence). Between the trimmed V and J ends, which lost 5 bases and 5 bases, there was a span of 8 bases. The CDR3 totals 11 residues. This CDR3 reads CSARLRDTQYF. The DNA for the CDR3 is TGCAGTGCTCGCCTACGAGATACGCAGTATTTT.

The J gene is TRBJ2-6, the V gene TRBV10-3; no clear D. Germline lookup yields CDR1 ENHRY and CDR2 SYGVKD. The CDR3 is 15 residues long. Deletions cut 0 bases from V and 4 bases from J, with 7 bases between. CDR3 residues: CAISESAKGANVLTF. The CDR3 DNA sequence: TGTGCCATCAGTGAGTCAGCAAAAGGGGCCAACGTCCTGACTTTC.

The CDR3 protein is CAISDSRLMQAYEQYF. CDR3 DNA: TGTGCCATCAGTGATTCCAGGCTAATGCAAGCCTACGAGCAGTACTTC. V is TRBV10-3 and J is TRBJ2-7; D is uncertain. Germline-derived CDR1 and CDR2 are ENHRY and SYGVKD. Trimming removed 3 bases at V and 2 bases at J, with 17 bases between. This CDR3 is built from 16 residues.

The CDR3 is CASSVGGPTNNEQFF. For the CDR3, the DNA is TGTGCCAGCAGCGTAGGCGGACCGACTAACAATGAGCAGTTCTTC. The chain joins TRBV9 to TRBJ2-1; D may be TRBD2 (5 bases). V was trimmed by 0 bases and J by 5 bases, leaving 12 bases between them. Germline V CDR1 and CDR2: SGDLS, YYNGEE. The CDR3 runs 15 residues.

This sequence joins TRBV9 and TRBJ2-7; D gene unclear. This CDR3 spans 15 amino acids. The V gene's germline CDR1 is SGDLS and CDR2 YYNGEE. Trimming removed 4 bases at V and 0 bases at J, with 14 bases between. The CDR3 DNA reads TGTGCCAGCAGCCCCCTCGCGCAAATCTCCTACGAGCAGTACTTC. Its protein is CASSPLAQISYEQYF.

The chain is built from TRBV6-1 and TRBJ1-1; weak D call: TRBD1 (5 bases). There are 13 residues in the CDR3. Germline V CDR1 and CDR2: MNHNS, SASEGT. V was shortened by 1 base and J by 3 bases, with 6 bases between the two germline ends. The CDR3 sequence is CASSEVGDTEAFF. The CDR3 coding sequence is TGTGCCAGCAGTGAAGTAGGGGACACTGAAGCTTTCTTT.

The chain couples TRBV9 to TRBJ1-5; D unclear. The CDR3 contains 17 residues. Trimming cost V 0 bases and J 5 bases, with 18 bases left between them. CDR1 is SGDLS and CDR2 is YYNGEE in the germline V gene. CDR3 DNA sequence: TGTGCCAGCAGCGTAGGGTCAAGCGGAGGGCTTGATCAGCCCCAGCATTTT. Protein product: CASSVGSSGGLDQPQHF.

The chain uses TRBV9 and TRBJ2-1, with 9 bases fitting TRBD2. The germline V gene has CDR1 SGDLS and CDR2 YYNGEE. With 3 bases clipped from V and 3 bases from J, the junction kept 4 bases outside the gene matches. This CDR3 is 15 amino acids long. The CDR3 sequence: CASSGGRGSYNEQFF. The DNA for the CDR3 is TGTGCCAGCAGCGGCGGGAGGGGGAGCTACAATGAGCAGTTCTTC.

This chain links TRBV2 with TRBJ1-2; weak D call: TRBD1 (5 bases). Germline-derived CDR1 and CDR2 are SNHLY and FYNNEI. Trimming shortened V by 1 base and J by 3 bases, and 12 bases separated the two germline ends. The CDR3 has 15 residues. CDR3 residues: CASSEGGRVDYGYTF. The DNA for the CDR3 is TGTGCCAGCAGTGAAGGGGGCAGGGTAGACTATGGCTACACCTTC. The full variable domain, in which reference TRBV2 and TRBJ1-2 provide the parts outside the CDR3, is EPEVTQTPSHQVTQMGQEVILRCVPISNHLYFYWYRQILGQKVEFLVSFYNNEISEKSEIFDDQFSVERPDGSNFTLKIRSTKLEDSAMYFCASSEGGRVDYGYTFGSGTRLTVV.

This chain connects TRBV25-1 to TRBJ2-1; 7 bases are a match to TRBD1. The germline CDR1 and CDR2 sequences are MGHDK and SYGVNS. After removal of 4 bases from V and 9 bases from J, the junction contained 9 bases not matched to a gene. CDR3 length: 14 residues. The CDR3 region has the DNA TGTGCCAGCAGTGTCCCCGGGAACAGGGGTGAGCAGTTCTTC. It translates to CASSVPGNRGEQFF.

The chain links TRBV19 to TRBJ2-3; D perhaps matches TRBD2 (6 bases). Trimming removed 5 bases at V and 2 bases at J, with 20 bases between. The CDR3 covers 17 residues. From germline, CDR1 is LNHDA and CDR2 SQIVND (reference sequence). CDR3 amino acids: CASSEPGLGHNTDTQYF. CDR3 DNA: TGTGCCAGTAGTGAGCCGGGACTGGGCCATAACACAGATACGCAGTATTTT.

V is TRBV18 and J is TRBJ1-1; D is ambiguous. The CDR3 has 15 residues. Per the germline V gene, CDR1 is KGHSH and CDR2 is LQKENI. The V end lost 6 bases, the J end lost 3 bases, and 17 bases lay between the germline ends. The CDR3 protein is CASSLGSSGYTEAFF. CDR3 nucleotide sequence: TGTGCCAGCTCCCTGGGCTCGAGTGGGTACACTGAAGCTTTCTTT.

This chain links TRBV21-1 with TRBJ1-2. TRBV21-1 is described as a pseudogene. The CDR3 covers 13 residues. The CDR3 coding sequence is TGTGCCAGCAGCAAAGATCGAAGGAGGGGCTACACCTTC. Translated: CASSKDRRRGYTF.

The CDR3 DNA reads as TGTGCCAGTAGTATAGAGCGCGGGTTTTCCTACGAGCAGTACTTC. It translates to CASSIERGFSYEQYF. The V gene is TRBV19, the J gene TRBJ2-7; maybe TRBD2 (5 bases). The CDR3 is 15 amino acids. V was shortened by 0 bases and J by 1 base, with 10 bases between the two germline ends. CDR1 and CDR2 (germline): LNHDA, SQIVND (reference sequence).

The count of this clone is one. This sequence joins TRBV19 and TRBJ2-2; the D gene is possibly TRBD1 (6 bases). This CDR3 has 14 residues. From germline, CDR1 is LNHDA and CDR2 SQIVND (reference sequence). V lost 4 bases to trimming and J lost 1 base, with 7 bases between them. This CDR3 is CASSKTGNTGELFF. The CDR3 bases are TGTGCCAGTAGTAAGACAGGGAACACCGGGGAGCTGTTTTTT. Full variable domain (rest looked up from reference TRBV19 and TRBJ2-2): DGGITQSPKYLFRKEGQNVTLSCEQNLNHDAMYWYRQDPGQGLRLIYYSQIVNDFQKGDIAEGYSVSREKKESFPLTVTSAQKNPTAFYLCASSKTGNTGELFFGEGSRLTVL.

On this clone: Different DNA sequences within this sample yield the same CDR3. The chain is built from TRBV5-4 and TRBJ2-5; 10 nucleotides align to TRBD2. Germline lookup yields CDR1 SGHNT and CDR2 YYREEE (reference sequence). This CDR3 region has 15 residues. V lost 1 base to trimming and J lost 3 bases; unmatched junction nucleotides: 3. The DNA for the CDR3 is TGTGCCAGCAGCTTGCGCCTAGCGGGGGAAGAGACCCAGTACTTC. Translation: CASSLRLAGEETQYF.

The chain couples TRBV6-5 to TRBJ1-1; a weak D match, TRBD1 (5 bases). Germline V gene data show CDR1 as MNHEY and CDR2 as SVGAGI. The V and J ends lost 6 bases and 8 bases respectively, with 13 bases between them. This CDR3 is 12 amino acids long. DNA for the CDR3: TGTGCCAGCAGCCAAGGGGTATTGGAAGCTTTCTTT. Translated, it gives CASSQGVLEAFF.

This CDR3 reads CSAVLGNEQFF. CDR3 nucleotide sequence: TGCAGTGCTGTGCTAGGCAATGAGCAGTTCTTC. The rearrangement joins TRBV20-1 to TRBJ2-1; D remains ambiguous. The ends were cut back, 5 bases at V and 6 bases at J, with 8 bases in the middle. The CDR3 loop spans 11 amino acids. Germline-derived CDR1 and CDR2 are DFQATT and SNEGSKA (reference sequence).

The V call is TRBV30, the J call TRBJ2-6; no clear D gene. Germline V gene sequence: CDR1 GTSNPN, CDR2 SVGIG (reference sequence). There are 16 residues in the CDR3. Deletions cut 4 bases from V and 4 bases from J, with 17 bases between. CDR3 region: CAWTSSRSSGANVLTF. CDR3 DNA sequence: TGTGCCTGGACAAGTTCACGGAGCTCCGGGGCCAACGTCCTGACTTTC.

This clone has just a few counts. The chain carries TRBV19 and TRBJ2-7; the D gene is possibly TRBD2 (6 bases). The V gene lost 3 bases and the J gene lost 9 bases, with 21 bases spanning the gap. This CDR3 has 15 residues. Germline V lookup: CDR1 LNHDA, CDR2 SQIVND (reference sequence). The CDR3 DNA reads as TGTGCCAGTAGTATGCGACTAGATGTGCTACGAGGGCAGTACTTC. Its protein product is CASSMRLDVLRGQYF.

The chain recombines TRBV19 with TRBJ2-5; D is unresolved. There are 14 residues in the CDR3. The V gene's germline CDR1 is LNHDA and CDR2 SQIVND (reference sequence). V was clipped by 5 bases and J by 2 bases, with 12 bases between them. In nucleotides, the CDR3 is TGTGCCAGTAGTCCTCGTCAGATACAAGAGACCCAGTACTTC. Encoded protein: CASSPRQIQETQYF.

The chain couples TRBV5-6 to TRBJ1-2, with TRBD1 as a possible D gene (6 bases). Per the germline V gene, CDR1 is SGHDT and CDR2 is YYEEEE. Trimming cost V 2 bases and J 6 bases, with 14 bases left between them. The CDR3 has 14 residues. The CDR3 bases are TGTGCCAGCAGCTTCGACAGGAGAGGGGATGGCTACACCTTC. It yields the protein CASSFDRRGDGYTF.

V usage is TRBV5-4 and J usage is TRBJ1-3, with 7 bases fitting TRBD1. The CDR3 has 16 amino acids. CDR1 and CDR2 from the germline V gene are SGHNT and YYREEE (reference sequence). J gave up 2 bases and V 5 bases, and 10 bases lay outside the gene matches. This chain's CDR3 is CASRPDRVSAGNTIYF. CDR3 bases: TGTGCCAGCAGACCCGACAGGGTCTCTGCTGGAAACACCATATATTTT.